A selection of T cell receptor beta chains follows, all from one sample in a study of T-cell memory formation after mild COVID-19. TCRdb redid the calling of the 5' RACE reads with MiXCR, one entry per CDR3 protein. The sample shows 150,000 to 200,000 distinct CDR3 sequences, 20% to 25% of them seen only once. Sequencing was performed on PBMCs or a T cell subset sorted from them (not recorded which). All receptors come from an adult woman who had mild COVID-19 (a few samples of this study predate the infection). Cell type and time point are not known. CDR3s include the opening cysteine and the closing phenylalanine or tryptophan. D genes are given only for firm matches. Size tells how often a clone was seen (once, few, many) or the class of an expanded clone, and some rows leave it out.

V gene: TRBV20-1
D gene: .
J gene: TRBJ1-3
clone size: .
CDR3 DNA: TGCAGTGCCACTGACAGGTTGCTCTCTGGAAACACCATATATTTT
CDR3 protein: CSATDRLLSGNTIYF

V gene: TRBV12-3/TRBV12-4
D gene: .
J gene: TRBJ1-5
clone size: .
CDR3 DNA: TGTGCCAGCAGTCCCGGCAAGTGGGGTCAGCAGCCCCAGCATTTT
CDR3 protein: CASSPGKWGQQPQHF

V gene: TRBV9
D gene: .
J gene: TRBJ2-2
clone size: .
CDR3 DNA: TGTGCCAGCAGCGTAGTTGAGCACAGGGCCACCGGGGAGCTGTTTTTT
CDR3 protein: CASSVVEHRATGELFF

V gene: TRBV12-3/TRBV12-4
D gene: TRBD2
J gene: TRBJ2-5
clone size: many
CDR3 DNA: TGTGCCAGCAGTTTAGGTCTAGCGGGAGAGACCCAGTACTTC
CDR3 protein: CASSLGLAGETQYF

V gene: TRBV7-8
D gene: .
J gene: TRBJ2-7
clone size: few
CDR3 DNA: TGTGCCAGCAGCTCAAACTACCGACAGGCGGACTCCTACGAGCAGTACTTC
CDR3 protein: CASSSNYRQADSYEQYF

V gene: TRBV3-1
D gene: .
J gene: TRBJ2-3
clone size: few
CDR3 DNA: TGTGCCAGCAGCGGCCCGACAGGATACACAGATACGCAGTATTTT
CDR3 protein: CASSGPTGYTDTQYF

V gene: TRBV20-1
D gene: .
J gene: TRBJ2-3
clone size: few
CDR3 DNA: TGCAGTGCTAGTGGTTGGGAGCTGGCAGATACGCAGTATTTT
CDR3 protein: CSASGWELADTQYF

V gene: TRBV9
D gene: TRBD2
J gene: TRBJ2-1
clone size: .
CDR3 DNA: TGTGCCAGCAGCTCTACCAGCGGGCTAGCGGGGTACAATGAGCAGTTCTTC
CDR3 protein: CASSSTSGLAGYNEQFF

V gene: TRBV9
D gene: TRBD2
J gene: TRBJ2-7
clone size: few
CDR3 DNA: TGTGCCAGCAGCGAAAGCGGGGGCCCCGCCTACGAGCAGTACTTC
CDR3 protein: CASSESGGPAYEQYF

V gene: TRBV7-9
D gene: .
J gene: TRBJ2-1
clone size: few
CDR3 DNA: TGTGCCAGCACCCCAGGGGTGGACAATGAGCAGTTCTTC
CDR3 protein: CASTPGVDNEQFF

V gene: TRBV5-6
D gene: .
J gene: TRBJ2-1
clone size: few
CDR3 DNA: TGTGCCAGCAGCTTGCTCTTGGCTAGAAAGAACAATGAGCAGTTCTTC
CDR3 protein: CASSLLLARKNNEQFF

V gene: TRBV7-6
D gene: .
J gene: TRBJ1-1
clone size: .
CDR3 DNA: TGTGCCAGCAGCTCAGGAACCAGTATGAGTTACGGAACTGAAGCTTTCTTT
CDR3 protein: CASSSGTSMSYGTEAFF

V gene: TRBV6-6
D gene: .
J gene: TRBJ2-7
clone size: .
CDR3 DNA: TGTGCCAGCATCGGGAGTCTAGGGATAGGGGAGCAGTACTTC
CDR3 protein: CASIGSLGIGEQYF

V gene: TRBV19
D gene: TRBD1
J gene: TRBJ2-2
clone size: few
CDR3 DNA: TGTGCCAGTAGTGTTTACACAGGGGCCAACACCGGGGAGCTGTTTTTT
CDR3 protein: CASSVYTGANTGELFF

V gene: TRBV12-3/TRBV12-4
D gene: .
J gene: TRBJ2-7
clone size: many
CDR3 DNA: TGCGCCAGCAGCCCGGACAGCTACGAGCAGTACTTC
CDR3 protein: CASSPDSYEQYF

V gene: TRBV6-5
D gene: .
J gene: TRBJ2-1
clone size: few
CDR3 DNA: TGTGCCAGCAGTCCCGGGGGAGGAGGCGAGCAGTTCTTC
CDR3 protein: CASSPGGGGEQFF

V gene: TRBV29-1
D gene: .
J gene: TRBJ1-1
clone size: few
CDR3 DNA: TGCAGCGTAACAGGGTCCGTGAACACTGAAGCTTTCTTT
CDR3 protein: CSVTGSVNTEAFF

V gene: TRBV27
D gene: .
J gene: TRBJ1-2
clone size: .
CDR3 DNA: TGTGCCAGCAGCCCCTCCTGGACACGTTACTATGGCTACACCTTC
CDR3 protein: CASSPSWTRYYGYTF

V gene: TRBV6-1
D gene: TRBD1
J gene: TRBJ1-5
clone size: .
CDR3 DNA: TGTGCCAGCAGTGAAACAGGGGGGGATCAGCCCCAGCATTTT
CDR3 protein: CASSETGGDQPQHF